These 18 T cell receptor beta chains were all obtained from the same sample, sequenced in a study of PD-1 blockade in classical Hodgkin lymphoma. Using immunoSEQ multiplex PCR, the repertoire was profiled, and TCRdb retains in-frame clones only, with some absent. The sample yields 20,000 or so clones, 65% to 80% seen once. No patient escaped relapse after autologous stem cell transplantation, and brentuximab vedotin exposure varied. Sample: peripheral blood mononuclear cells (PBMCs), taken before the second cycle of nivolumab. Receptors originate from a human donor with classical Hodgkin lymphoma.

This chain joins TRBV6-6 and TRBJ2-7; the match to TRBD2 covers 10 bases. This CDR3 is built from 15 residues. Germline V CDR1 and CDR2: MNHNY, SVGAGI (reference sequence). With 3 bases clipped from V and 0 bases from J, the junction kept 2 bases outside the gene matches. The CDR3 DNA reads as TGTGCCAGCAGTTATGTAGCGGGGGGCTCCTACGAGCAGTACTTC. Amino acids: CASSYVAGGSYEQYF.

V usage is TRBV6-1 and J usage is TRBJ2-2, with D tentatively TRBD2 (6 bases). There are 15 residues in the CDR3. Germline V CDR1 and CDR2: MNHNS, SASEGT. Trimming removed 6 bases from V and 1 base from J, with 12 bases in between. CDR3 nucleotides: TGTGCCAGCAGATCATGGGGGGAGAACACCGGGGAGCTGTTTTTT. Translation: CASRSWGENTGELFF.

This sequence joins TRBV4-1 and TRBJ2-5, with TRBD2 matching 8 bases. The CDR3 is made up of 15 amino acids. Trimming took 10 bases from V and 5 from J; bases not matched to a gene: 15. Germline assignment: CDR1 MGHRA and CDR2 YSYEKL. In DNA form, the CDR3 reads TGCGCCAACCGAGCTCCAGCGGGAGATCCGGAGACCCAGTACTTC. Translating gives CANRAPAGDPETQYF.

The chain has TRBV27 and TRBJ1-5; D is possibly TRBD1 (6 bases). The ends were cut back, 5 bases at V and 1 base at J, with 12 bases in the middle. The germline CDR1 and CDR2 sequences are MNHEY and SMNVEV (reference sequence). The CDR3 sequence is 15 residues long. The CDR3 loop reads CASSPRGGSNQPQHF. The CDR3, as DNA: TGTGCCAGCAGTCCCCGAGGGGGGAGCAATCAGCCCCAGCATTTT.

The chain links TRBV4-2 to TRBJ2-7; D may be TRBD2 (6 bases). V lost 8 bases and J 3 bases, leaving 17 bases between the germline ends. Germline CDR1 and CDR2: LGHNA and YNFKEQ. The CDR3 sequence is 14 residues long. The CDR3 DNA reads as TGTGCCAGCGCAAAAAAGCGGGTGGGCTACGAGCAGTACTTC. Its protein is CASAKKRVGYEQYF.

The V gene is TRBV4-1, the J gene TRBJ2-7, with a tentative D call TRBD1 (7 bases). Per germline, CDR1 MGHRA and CDR2 YSYEKL. The CDR3 is 17 amino acids. V gave up 3 bases and J gave up 0 bases, with 18 bases separating them. Here the CDR3 DNA reads TGCGCCAGCAGCCAGGGACTTGGACAGGCGACCTCCTACGAGCAGTACTTC. Translating it yields CASSQGLGQATSYEQYF.

The V and J genes are TRBV6-1 and TRBJ2-2; no firm D call. CDR1 and CDR2 (germline): MNHNS, SASEGT. Trimming took 8 bases from V and 4 from J, leaving 5 bases between them. The CDR3 totals 11 residues. CDR3 nucleotides: TGTGCCAGCGTTGTCACCGGGGAGCTGTTTTTT. This codes for CASVVTGELFF.

V and J are TRBV6-6 and TRBJ2-5; perhaps TRBD1 as D (5 bases). Trimming cost V 8 bases and J 4 bases, with 14 bases left between them. The CDR3 consists of 13 residues. Germline values: CDR1 MNHNY, CDR2 SVGAGI (reference sequence). The DNA for the CDR3 is TGTGCCAGCGTTAGGGGAATCCGAGAGACCCAGTACTTC. As protein: CASVRGIRETQYF.

V gene TRBV27 combines with J gene TRBJ2-5; 9 nucleotides align to TRBD1. The CDR3 has 16 amino acids. The germline gives CDR1 MNHEY, CDR2 SMNVEV (reference sequence). After removal of 5 bases from V and 2 bases from J, the junction contained 9 bases not matched to a gene. CDR3 in DNA: TGTGCCAGCAGTCCGATAACAGGGGGCTGGCAAGAGACCCAGTACTTC. Encoded protein: CASSPITGGWQETQYF.

This chain connects TRBV6-1 to TRBJ1-1; D gene ambiguous. Germline assignment: CDR1 MNHNS and CDR2 SASEGT. V lost 7 bases to trimming and J lost 6 bases, with 18 bases between them. CDR3 size: 14 residues. CDR3 sequence: CASTATSSISEAFF. CDR3 nucleotide sequence: TGTGCCAGCACCGCGACATCAAGTATTTCTGAAGCTTTCTTT.

This chain joins TRBV7-8 and TRBJ2-2; unclear D gene. Trimming stripped 3 bases from V and 4 bases from J, with 12 bases between. Looked up from germline, CDR1 is SGHVS and CDR2 is FQNEAQ. There are 15 residues in the CDR3. The CDR3 here is CASSFPAISTGELFF. CDR3 in DNA: TGTGCCAGCAGCTTCCCAGCGATCAGCACCGGGGAGCTGTTTTTT.

The V call is TRBV6-1, the J call TRBJ2-7, with D perhaps matching TRBD1 or TRBD2 (6 bases each). Germline V gene lookup returns CDR1 MNHNS and CDR2 SASEGT. The CDR3 totals 13 residues. V was trimmed by 0 bases and J by 9 bases, leaving 12 bases between them. DNA of the CDR3: TGTGCCAGCAGTGAAGCGGGCGGGACACTGCAGTACTTC. Protein: CASSEAGGTLQYF.

This chain uses TRBV7-8 with TRBJ2-5; D uncertain. This CDR3 region has 12 residues. Germline V lookup: CDR1 SGHVS, CDR2 FQNEAQ. Between the trimmed V and J ends, which lost 1 base and 1 base, there was a span of 1 base. The CDR3 region is CASSLVQETQYF. Written as DNA, the CDR3 is TGTGCCAGCAGCTTAGTCCAAGAGACCCAGTACTTC.

V usage is TRBV2 and J usage is TRBJ2-7; TRBD1 might be the D (5 bases). V shed 7 bases and J shed 2 bases, with 9 bases lying between them. This CDR3 comprises 12 residues. Germline CDR1 and CDR2: SNHLY and FYNNEI. In nucleotides, the CDR3 is TGTGCCAGCAACCCAGGGACCTACGAGCAGTACTTC. Protein product: CASNPGTYEQYF.

The V call is TRBV25-1, the J call TRBJ1-2; D may be TRBD1 (6 bases). This CDR3 has 15 residues. Looked up from germline, CDR1 is MGHDK and CDR2 is SYGVNS. The germline V and J ends were trimmed by 1 base and 4 bases, with 13 bases remaining between them. The CDR3 region has the DNA TGTGCCAGCAGTGAATGGGGGACAAGGATCTATGGCTACACCTTC. Protein: CASSEWGTRIYGYTF.

The V gene is TRBV7-9, the J gene TRBJ1-1; weak D call: TRBD1 (5 bases). V lost 2 bases to trimming and J lost 5 bases, with 15 bases between them. The CDR3 is made up of 15 amino acids. In germline, CDR1 is SEHNR, CDR2 FQNEAQ (reference sequence). CDR3 coding DNA: TGTGCCAGCAGCTTAAGAGAGGGGTTATGGACTGAAGCTTTCTTT. It is translated as CASSLREGLWTEAFF.

Regarding this clone: Germline is not matched at one junction end, which may reflect a read error. This sample also contains other DNA sequences that code for the same CDR3. CDR3 coding DNA: TGCGCCAGCAGTGAGTCCACAGGGAAAGGAAACACCATATACTTT. Encoded protein: CASSESTGKGNTIYF. The chain links TRBV10-2 to TRBJ1-3; weak D call: TRBD1 (6 bases). The CDR3 has 15 amino acids. The V gene's germline CDR1 is WSHSY and CDR2 SAAADI.

The chain couples TRBV18 to TRBJ2-3; D might be TRBD2 (6 bases). Trimming shortened V by 3 bases and J by 2 bases, and 12 bases separated the two germline ends. The V gene's germline CDR1 is KGHSH and CDR2 LQKENI. This CDR3 contains 15 residues. In DNA form, the CDR3 reads TGTGCCAGCTCACCCCGGGACTTGGACACAGATACGCAGTATTTT. Translated, it gives CASSPRDLDTDTQYF.